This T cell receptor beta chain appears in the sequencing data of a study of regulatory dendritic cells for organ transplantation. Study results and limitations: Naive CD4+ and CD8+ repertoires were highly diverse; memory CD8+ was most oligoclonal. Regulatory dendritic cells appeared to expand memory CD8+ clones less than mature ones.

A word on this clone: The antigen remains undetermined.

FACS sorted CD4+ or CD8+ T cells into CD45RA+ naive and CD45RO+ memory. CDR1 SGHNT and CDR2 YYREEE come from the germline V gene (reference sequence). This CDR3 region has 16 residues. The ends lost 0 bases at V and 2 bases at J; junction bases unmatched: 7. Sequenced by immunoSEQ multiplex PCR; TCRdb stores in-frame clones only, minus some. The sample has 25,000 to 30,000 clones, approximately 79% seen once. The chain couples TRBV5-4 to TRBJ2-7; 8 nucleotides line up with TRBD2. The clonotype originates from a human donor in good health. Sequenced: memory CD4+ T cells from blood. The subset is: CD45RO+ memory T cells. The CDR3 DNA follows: TGTGCCAGCAGCTTGGGTAGCGGGACCCTCCCCTACGAGCAGTACTTC. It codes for CASSLGSGTLPYEQYF.